This TCR beta chain came from a study of T-cell memory formation after mild COVID-19. In the study overall: Clustering of TCRs was largely donor specific.

Study findings and constraints: Later expanders leaned CD4+, whereas day 15 to 85 contracting clones were balanced CD4/CD8.

It was 5'RACE with constant-segment primers that produced the TCR alpha and TCR beta cDNA libraries, which carried sample barcodes and UMIs. MiXCR, run by TCRdb on the 5' RACE reads, gives a single entry per CDR3 protein. This table holds some 600,000 distinct CDR3 sequences, 17% found once. V gave up 1 base and J gave up 4 bases; unmatched junction bases: 18. There are 19 residues in the CDR3. The germline V gene has CDR1 DFQATT and CDR2 SNEGSKA (reference sequence). About this clonotype itself: Its cognate antigen is unknown.

This TCR derives from an adult woman who had mild COVID-19 (a few samples of this study predate the infection). Cell type and time point are not known. What was sequenced was PBMCs or a T cell subset sorted from them (not recorded which). The rearrangement joins TRBV20-1 to TRBJ1-4, with 7 bases lining up with TRBD1. The DNA of the CDR3 is TGCAGTGCTAGAGGGGGTTTGAACAGGGGAGGGCGGCTTAATGAAAAACTGTTTTTT. This codes for CSARGGLNRGGRLNEKLFF.